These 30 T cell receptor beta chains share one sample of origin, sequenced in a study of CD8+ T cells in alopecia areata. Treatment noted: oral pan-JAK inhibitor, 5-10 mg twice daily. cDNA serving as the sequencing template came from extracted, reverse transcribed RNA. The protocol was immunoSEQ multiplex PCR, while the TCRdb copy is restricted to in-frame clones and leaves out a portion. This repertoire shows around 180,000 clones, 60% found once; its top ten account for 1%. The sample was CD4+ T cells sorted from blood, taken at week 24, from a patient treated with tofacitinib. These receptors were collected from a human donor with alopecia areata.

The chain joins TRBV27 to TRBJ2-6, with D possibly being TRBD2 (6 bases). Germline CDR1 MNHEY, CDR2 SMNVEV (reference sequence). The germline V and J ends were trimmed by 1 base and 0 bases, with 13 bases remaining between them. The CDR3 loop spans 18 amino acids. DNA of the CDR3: TGTGCCAGCAGTTTATGGAGGGAAGGGAGCTCTGGGGCCAACGTCCTGACTTTC. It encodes CASSLWREGSSGANVLTF. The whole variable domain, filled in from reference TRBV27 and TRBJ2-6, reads EAQVTQNPRYLITVTGKKLTVTCSQNMNHEYMSWYRQDPGLGLRQIYYSMNVEVTDKGDVPEGYKVSRKEKRNFPLILESPSPNQTSLYFCASSLWREGSSGANVLTFGAGSRLTVL.

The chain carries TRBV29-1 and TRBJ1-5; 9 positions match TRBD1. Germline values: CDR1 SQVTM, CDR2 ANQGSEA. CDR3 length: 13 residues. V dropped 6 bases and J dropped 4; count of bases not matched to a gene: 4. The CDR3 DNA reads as TGCAGCGTGGAACAGGGGGCTAATCAGCCCCAGCATTTT. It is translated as CSVEQGANQPQHF.

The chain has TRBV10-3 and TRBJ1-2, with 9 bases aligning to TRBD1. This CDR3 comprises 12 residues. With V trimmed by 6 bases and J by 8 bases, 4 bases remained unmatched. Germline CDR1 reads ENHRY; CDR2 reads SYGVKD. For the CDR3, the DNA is TGTGCCATCAGGCAGGACAGGGGAGGCTACACCTTC. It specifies CAIRQDRGGYTF.

The DNA of the CDR3 is TGTGCCAGCAGTGAAACGCGGGGGGACTACGAGCAGTACTTC. This gives the protein CASSETRGDYEQYF. The genes are TRBV6-1 and TRBJ2-7, with TRBD2 identical over 8 bases. Losses at the gene ends were 2 bases for V and 3 bases for J; bases not matched to a gene: 3. CDR1 and CDR2 from the germline V gene are MNHNS and SASEGT. The CDR3 spans 14 residues.

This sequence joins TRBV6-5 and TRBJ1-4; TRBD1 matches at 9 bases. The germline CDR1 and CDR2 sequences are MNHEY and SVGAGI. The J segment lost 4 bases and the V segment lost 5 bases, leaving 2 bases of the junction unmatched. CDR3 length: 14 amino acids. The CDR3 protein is CASSQDRGNEKLFF. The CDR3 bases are TGTGCCAGCAGTCAGGACAGGGGTAATGAAAAACTGTTTTTT.

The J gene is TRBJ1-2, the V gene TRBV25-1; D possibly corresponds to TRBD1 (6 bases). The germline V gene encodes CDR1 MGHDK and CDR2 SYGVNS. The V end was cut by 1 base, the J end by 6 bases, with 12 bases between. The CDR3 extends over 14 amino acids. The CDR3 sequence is CASSEWGRVHGYTF. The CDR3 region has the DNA TGTGCCAGCAGTGAATGGGGGCGGGTGCATGGCTACACCTTC.

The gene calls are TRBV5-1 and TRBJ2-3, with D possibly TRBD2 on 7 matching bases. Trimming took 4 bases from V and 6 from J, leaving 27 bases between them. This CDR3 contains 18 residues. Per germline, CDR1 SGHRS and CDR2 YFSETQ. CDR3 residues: CASSLGEGGRLDRDTQYF. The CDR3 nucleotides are TGCGCCAGCAGCCTGGGAGAGGGGGGGCGCCTCGACCGGGATACGCAGTATTTT.

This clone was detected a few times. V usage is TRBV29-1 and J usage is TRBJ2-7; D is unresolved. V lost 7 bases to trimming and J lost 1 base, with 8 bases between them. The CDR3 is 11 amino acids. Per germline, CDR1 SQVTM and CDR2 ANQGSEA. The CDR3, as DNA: TGCAGCGGAGCCGATTCCTACGAGCAGTACTTC. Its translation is CSGADSYEQYF.

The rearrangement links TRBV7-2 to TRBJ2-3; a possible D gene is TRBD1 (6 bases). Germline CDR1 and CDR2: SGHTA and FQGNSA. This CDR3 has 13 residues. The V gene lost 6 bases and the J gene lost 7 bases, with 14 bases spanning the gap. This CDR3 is CASSPTQGYTQYF. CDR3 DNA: TGTGCCAGCAGTCCCACTCAGGGGTATACGCAGTATTTT.

In nucleotides, the CDR3 is TGTGCCAGCAGACGCAGTAACCAAGAGACCCAGTACTTC. This gives the protein CASRRSNQETQYF. This chain connects TRBV6-6 to TRBJ2-5; D gene ambiguous. CDR1 and CDR2 (germline): MNHNY, SVGAGI (reference sequence). The CDR3 sequence is 13 residues long. Trimming shortened V by 6 bases and J by 0 bases, and 8 bases separated the two germline ends.

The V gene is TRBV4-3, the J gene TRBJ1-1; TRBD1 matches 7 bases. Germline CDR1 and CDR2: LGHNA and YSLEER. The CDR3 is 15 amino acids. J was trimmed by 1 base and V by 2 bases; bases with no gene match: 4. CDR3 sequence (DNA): TGCGCCAGCAGCCAACTCGGGACAGAGAACACTGAAGCTTTCTTT. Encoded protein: CASSQLGTENTEAFF.

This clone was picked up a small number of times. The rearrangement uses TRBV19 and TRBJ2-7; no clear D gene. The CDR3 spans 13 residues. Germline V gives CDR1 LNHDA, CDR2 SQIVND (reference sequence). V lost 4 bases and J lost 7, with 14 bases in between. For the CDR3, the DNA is TGTGCCAGTAGTACGGCAACTGTAGGGGAGCAGTACTTC. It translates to CASSTATVGEQYF.

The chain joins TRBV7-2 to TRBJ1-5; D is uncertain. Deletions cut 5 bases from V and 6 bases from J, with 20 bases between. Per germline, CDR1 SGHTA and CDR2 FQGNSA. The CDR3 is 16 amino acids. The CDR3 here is CASSTEGQPGSQPQHF. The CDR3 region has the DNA TGTGCCAGCAGCACAGAGGGCCAACCCGGTTCTCAGCCCCAGCATTTT.

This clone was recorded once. CDR3 in DNA: TGTGCCTGGCTCTGGGGGGGAGTGAACACCGGGGAGCTGTTTTTT. It translates to CAWLWGGVNTGELFF. This chain joins TRBV30 and TRBJ2-2; 7 nucleotides match TRBD2. Germline CDR1 GTSNPN, CDR2 SVGIG (reference sequence). The trim removed 5 bases at V and 1 base at J, leaving 7 bases unmatched. This CDR3 has 15 residues.

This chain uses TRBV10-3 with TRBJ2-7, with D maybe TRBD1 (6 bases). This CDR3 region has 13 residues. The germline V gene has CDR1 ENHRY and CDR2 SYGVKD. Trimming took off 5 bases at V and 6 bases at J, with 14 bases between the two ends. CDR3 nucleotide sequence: TGTGCCATCAGTAACAGGGAAGGCAGCGAGCAGTACTTC. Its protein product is CAISNREGSEQYF.

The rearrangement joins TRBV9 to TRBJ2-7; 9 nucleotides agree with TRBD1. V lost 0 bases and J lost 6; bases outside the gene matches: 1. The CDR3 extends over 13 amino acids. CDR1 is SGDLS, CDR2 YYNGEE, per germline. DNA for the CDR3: TGTGCCAGCAGCGTAGAGGACAGGGGCGAGCAGTACTTC. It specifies CASSVEDRGEQYF.

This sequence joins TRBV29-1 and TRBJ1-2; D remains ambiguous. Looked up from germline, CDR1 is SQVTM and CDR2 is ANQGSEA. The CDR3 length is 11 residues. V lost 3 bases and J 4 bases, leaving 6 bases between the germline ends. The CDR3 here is CSVDRSYGYTF. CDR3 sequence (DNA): TGCAGCGTTGACCGAAGCTATGGCTACACCTTC.

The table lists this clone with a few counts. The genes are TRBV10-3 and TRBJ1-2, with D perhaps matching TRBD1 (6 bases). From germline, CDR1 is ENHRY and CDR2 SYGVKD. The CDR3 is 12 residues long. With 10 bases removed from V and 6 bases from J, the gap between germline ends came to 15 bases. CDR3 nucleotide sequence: TGTGCCACAAACAGGGAGAGCGATGGCTACACCTTC. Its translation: CATNRESDGYTF.

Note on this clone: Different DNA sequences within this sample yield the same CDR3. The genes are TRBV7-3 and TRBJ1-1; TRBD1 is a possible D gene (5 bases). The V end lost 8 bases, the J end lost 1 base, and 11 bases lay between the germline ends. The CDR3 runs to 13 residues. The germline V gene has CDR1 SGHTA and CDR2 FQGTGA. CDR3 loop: CASSSRANTEAFF. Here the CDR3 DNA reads TGTGCCAGCTCGAGCAGGGCGAACACTGAAGCTTTCTTT.

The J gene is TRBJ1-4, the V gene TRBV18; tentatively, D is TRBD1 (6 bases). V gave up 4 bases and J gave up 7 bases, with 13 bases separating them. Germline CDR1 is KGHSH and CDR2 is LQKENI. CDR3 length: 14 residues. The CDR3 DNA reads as TGTGCCAGCTCACGGAGCGACAGGAGTGAAAAACTGTTTTTT. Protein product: CASSRSDRSEKLFF. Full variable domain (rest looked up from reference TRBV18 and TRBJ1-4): NAGVMQNPRHLVRRRGQEARLRCSPMKGHSHVYWYRQLPEEGLKFMVYLQKENIIDESGMPKERFSAEFPKEGPSILRIQQVVRGDSAAYFCASSRSDRSEKLFFGSGTQLSVL.

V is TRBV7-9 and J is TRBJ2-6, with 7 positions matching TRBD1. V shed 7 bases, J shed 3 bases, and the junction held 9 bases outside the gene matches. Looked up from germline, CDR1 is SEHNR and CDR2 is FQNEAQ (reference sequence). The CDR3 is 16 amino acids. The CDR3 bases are TGTGCCAGCAACCCAAACAGGGACAGTGGGGCCAACGTCCTGACTTTC. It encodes CASNPNRDSGANVLTF.

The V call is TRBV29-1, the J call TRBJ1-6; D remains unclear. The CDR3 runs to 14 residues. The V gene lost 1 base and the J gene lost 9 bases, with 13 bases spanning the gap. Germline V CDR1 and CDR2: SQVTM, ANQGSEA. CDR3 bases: TGCAGCGTTGAAGTCGAAGGGCGCGGTTCACCCCTCCACTTT. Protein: CSVEVEGRGSPLHF.

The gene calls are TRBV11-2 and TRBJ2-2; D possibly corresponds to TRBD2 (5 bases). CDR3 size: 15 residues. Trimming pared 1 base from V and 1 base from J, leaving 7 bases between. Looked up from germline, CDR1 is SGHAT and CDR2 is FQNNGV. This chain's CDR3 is CASSLVEGNTGELFF. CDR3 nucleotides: TGTGCCAGCAGCTTAGTAGAGGGGAACACCGGGGAGCTGTTTTTT. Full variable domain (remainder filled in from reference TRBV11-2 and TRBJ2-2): EAGVAQSPRYKIIEKRQSVAFWCNPISGHATLYWYQQILGQGPKLLIQFQNNGVVDDSQLPKDRFSAERLKGVDSTLKIQPAKLEDSAVYLCASSLVEGNTGELFFGEGSRLTVL.

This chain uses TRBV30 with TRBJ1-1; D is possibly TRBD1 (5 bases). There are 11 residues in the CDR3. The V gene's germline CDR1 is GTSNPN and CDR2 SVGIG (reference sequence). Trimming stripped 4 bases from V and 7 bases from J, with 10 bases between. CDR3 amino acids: CAWMGTGEAFF. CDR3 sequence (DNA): TGTGCCTGGATGGGTACAGGTGAAGCTTTCTTT.

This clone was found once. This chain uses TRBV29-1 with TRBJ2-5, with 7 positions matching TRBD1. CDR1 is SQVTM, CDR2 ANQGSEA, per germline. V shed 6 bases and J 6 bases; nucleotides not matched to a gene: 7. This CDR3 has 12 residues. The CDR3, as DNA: TGCAGCGTGGGTGACAGGGTAAAGACCCAGTACTTC. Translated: CSVGDRVKTQYF.

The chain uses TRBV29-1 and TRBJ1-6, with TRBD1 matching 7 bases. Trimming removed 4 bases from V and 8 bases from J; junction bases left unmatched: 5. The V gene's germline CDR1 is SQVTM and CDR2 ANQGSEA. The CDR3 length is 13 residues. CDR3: CSVGQGGDSPLHF. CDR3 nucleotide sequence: TGCAGCGTTGGACAGGGAGGGGATTCACCCCTCCACTTT.

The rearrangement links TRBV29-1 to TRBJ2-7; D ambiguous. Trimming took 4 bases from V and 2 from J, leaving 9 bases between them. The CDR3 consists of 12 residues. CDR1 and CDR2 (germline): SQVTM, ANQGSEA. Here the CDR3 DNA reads TGCAGCGTTGTTGCTGGAACCTACGAGCAGTACTTC. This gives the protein CSVVAGTYEQYF.

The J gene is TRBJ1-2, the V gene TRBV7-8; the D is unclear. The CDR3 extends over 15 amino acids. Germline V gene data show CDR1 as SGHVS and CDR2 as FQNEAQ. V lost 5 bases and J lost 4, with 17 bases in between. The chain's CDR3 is CASSLMRDGGYGYTF. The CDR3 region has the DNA TGTGCCAGCAGCCTTATGCGAGATGGCGGCTATGGCTACACCTTC. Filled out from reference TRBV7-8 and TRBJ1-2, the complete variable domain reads GAGVSQSPRYKVAKRGQDVALRCDPISGHVSLFWYQQALGQGPEFLTYFQNEAQLDKSGLPSDRFFAERPEGSVSTLKIQRTQQEDSAVYLCASSLMRDGGYGYTFGSGTRLTVV.

The CDR3 DNA follows: TGTGCCAGCAGTTTCCGCAATCAGCCCCAGCATTTT. This sequence encodes CASSFRNQPQHF. The V call is TRBV28, the J call TRBJ1-5, with D unresolved. V lost 3 bases and J 2 bases, leaving 2 bases between the germline ends. Germline assignment: CDR1 MDHEN and CDR2 SYDVKM. The CDR3 runs to 12 residues.

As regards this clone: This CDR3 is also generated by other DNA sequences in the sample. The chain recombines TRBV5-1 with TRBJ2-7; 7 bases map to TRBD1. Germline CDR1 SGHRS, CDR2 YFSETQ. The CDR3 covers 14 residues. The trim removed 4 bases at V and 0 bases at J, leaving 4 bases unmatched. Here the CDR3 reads CASSLDRFSYEQYF. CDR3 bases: TGCGCCAGCAGCCTGGACAGGTTCTCCTACGAGCAGTACTTC.